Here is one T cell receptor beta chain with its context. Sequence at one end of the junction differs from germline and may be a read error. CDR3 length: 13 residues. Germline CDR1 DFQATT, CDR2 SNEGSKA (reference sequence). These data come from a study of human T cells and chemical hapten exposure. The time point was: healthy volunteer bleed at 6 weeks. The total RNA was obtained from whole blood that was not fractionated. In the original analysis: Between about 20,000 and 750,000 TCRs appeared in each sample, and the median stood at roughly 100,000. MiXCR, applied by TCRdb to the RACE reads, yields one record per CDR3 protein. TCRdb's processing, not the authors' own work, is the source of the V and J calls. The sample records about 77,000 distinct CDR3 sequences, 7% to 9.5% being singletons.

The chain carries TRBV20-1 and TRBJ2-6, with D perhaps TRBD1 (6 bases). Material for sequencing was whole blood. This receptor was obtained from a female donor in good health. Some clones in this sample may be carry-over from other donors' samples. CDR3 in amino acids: CSVRVQGRRVLTF. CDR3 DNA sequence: TGCAGTGTTAGAGTTCAGGGGCGGCGGGTCCTGACTTTC.